These T cell receptor beta chains were read from a single sample in a study of radiation and T cells in renal cell carcinoma. TCRdb keeps only in-frame clones here, not all; method: immunoSEQ multiplex PCR. The sample consists of roughly 150,000 clones, about nine tenths of them appearing once. This sample comprised blood, obtained from a patient whose treatment included radiotherapy and nephrectomy. These receptors were obtained from a woman aged 50 to 60 with renal cell carcinoma. Each CDR3 is given with its conserved first and last residue. Fields, in order: V gene, J gene, CDR3 length, D gene, clone size, CDR3 DNA, CDR3 protein. A D gene is named only where the DNA matches it firmly. Only some rows state a clone size, as once, few, many or a class for expanded clones.

TRBV6-1	TRBJ1-1	14	TRBD1	NA	TGTGCCAGCAGAGTAACAGGGGGGAACACTGAAGCTTTCTTT	CASRVTGGNTEAFF
TRBV7-8	TRBJ2-7	13	TRBD1	once	TGTGCCAGCAGCCAAGGACAGGGTAGAGAGCAGTACTTC	CASSQGQGREQYF
TRBV5-8	TRBJ1-2	15	NA	NA	TGTGCCAGCAGCTTAGCGTTTGGGCGGTTATATGGCTACACCTTC	CASSLAFGRLYGYTF
TRBV4-2	TRBJ1-2	15	NA	once	TGTGCCAGCAGCCAAGAGGAGGGGAATGGTGCGGGCTACACCTTC	CASSQEEGNGAGYTF
TRBV6-1	TRBJ1-2	13	NA	once	TGTGCCAGCAGTGAAGCTGGCGGTAACGTCTACACCTTC	CASSEAGGNVYTF
TRBV28	TRBJ1-2	15	TRBD1	NA	TGTGCCAGCAGTCCCACCTGGGGACAGGGGGTTGGCTACACCTTC	CASSPTWGQGVGYTF
TRBV6-5	TRBJ1-1	15	NA	once	TGTGCCTCCGGGTCCCAAACTTACCTGAACACTGAAGCTTTCTTT	CASGSQTYLNTEAFF
TRBV5-1	TRBJ1-1	14	NA	NA	TGCGCCAGCAGCTTGGATGGCGGGAACACTGAAGCTTTCTTT	CASSLDGGNTEAFF
TRBV18	TRBJ1-4	16	TRBD1	once	TGTGCCAGCTCACCGAGCCAGGGGGCGTCGGATGAAAAACTGTTTTTT	CASSPSQGASDEKLFF
TRBV7-9	TRBJ2-5	12	NA	NA	TGTGCCAGCAGCACCCAAGGGGAGACCCAGTACTTC	CASSTQGETQYF